This TCR beta chain is drawn from a study of blood T cell repertoires in COVID-19. Study information: Acute and convalescent COVID-19 samples came from the United States, Italy and Spain.

TCRdb's table, derived via immunoSEQ multiplex PCR, lists solely in-frame clones and lacks some. The table has about 380,000 clones, around 90% seen once. Material: peripheral blood. The receptor's source is a man between 18 and 35 years old with active or convalescent COVID-19.

CDR3 DNA: TGCGCCAGCAGCTCCTTGGACACCCGCACTGAAGCTTTCTTT. This codes for CASSSLDTRTEAFF. This chain links TRBV5-1 with TRBJ1-1; a weak D match, TRBD1 (5 bases). Germline values: CDR1 SGHRS, CDR2 YFSETQ. Trimming took 3 bases from V and 4 from J, leaving 13 bases between them. The CDR3 is made up of 14 amino acids.